This entry lists 25 T cell receptor beta chains sequenced from one sample in a study of PD-L1 blockade in urothelial cancer. TCRdb's table, derived via immunoSEQ multiplex PCR, lists solely in-frame clones and lacks some. The sample gives some 84,000 clones, about 80% of which show up once; more than 8% is in the top ten. The specimen was PBMCs, collected around atezolizumab (anti-PD-L1) treatment. Receptors originate from a man aged 65-85 years with urothelial cancer.

This chain joins TRBV27 and TRBJ2-7, with TRBD1 identical over 9 bases. The J segment lost 4 bases and the V segment lost 0 bases, leaving 4 bases of the junction unmatched. The CDR3 has 15 amino acids. Germline V gene data show CDR1 as MNHEY and CDR2 as SMNVEV (reference sequence). The CDR3 DNA reads as TGTGCCAGCAGTTTATCGGGGACAGGGCCTTACGAGCAGTACTTC. Protein: CASSLSGTGPYEQYF.

The gene calls are TRBV7-8 and TRBJ2-3; 12 bases map to TRBD2. Germline lookup yields CDR1 SGHVS and CDR2 FQNEAQ. CDR3 length: 17 residues. The trim removed 2 bases at V and 2 bases at J, leaving 5 bases unmatched. The CDR3 DNA reads as TGTGCCAGCAGCTTATTGTCTAGCGGGGGGGCCACAGATACGCAGTATTTT. This codes for CASSLLSSGGATDTQYF.

This rearrangement joins TRBV28 to TRBJ2-2; D may be TRBD1 (6 bases). The ends were cut back, 3 bases at V and 6 bases at J, with 14 bases in the middle. The CDR3 has 15 residues. Germline V gives CDR1 MDHEN, CDR2 SYDVKM. Here the CDR3 DNA reads TGTGCCAGCAGTTTCCCCGACAGGTCGGCCGGGGAGCTGTTTTTT. The encoded protein is CASSFPDRSAGELFF.

This chain links TRBV4-2 with TRBJ1-4; D is ambiguous. Trimming cost V 0 bases and J 7 bases, with 18 bases left between them. This CDR3 has 17 amino acids. The V gene's germline CDR1 is LGHNA and CDR2 YNFKEQ. CDR3 coding DNA: TGTGCCAGCAGCCAAGATCTCGGTTCAGGCTCGGCTGAAAAACTGTTTTTT. Translation: CASSQDLGSGSAEKLFF.

The chain carries TRBV21-1 and TRBJ1-1; no DNA check was done on the table's D call, TRBD1. TRBV21-1 is labeled a pseudogene. CDR3 size: 17 residues. CDR3 coding DNA: TGTGCCAGCAGCAAAGCGACAGGGTTTTGGTTGAACACTGAAGCTTTCTTT. This sequence encodes CASSKATGFWLNTEAFF.

V is TRBV5-1 and J is TRBJ2-1, with 7 bases matching TRBD1. The J segment lost 8 bases and the V segment lost 2 bases, leaving 1 base of the junction unmatched. Germline CDR1 SGHRS, CDR2 YFSETQ. The CDR3 has 12 amino acids. The CDR3 nucleotides read TGCGCCAGCAGCTTAGGGACAGATGAGCAGTTCTTC. Its protein is CASSLGTDEQFF.

CDR3 in DNA: TGTGCCAGCCTAGGGACACCAACCTACGAGCAGTACTTC. This gives the protein CASLGTPTYEQYF. This chain links TRBV28 with TRBJ2-7; D perhaps matches TRBD1 (6 bases). V dropped 8 bases and J dropped 2 bases, with 13 bases sitting between them. This CDR3 is 13 amino acids long. Germline V gives CDR1 MDHEN, CDR2 SYDVKM.

The rearrangement links TRBV6-9 to TRBJ1-5, with a possible D match to TRBD1 (5 bases). Per germline, CDR1 MNHGY and CDR2 SVAAGI. The CDR3 runs to 13 residues. V was shortened by 7 bases and J by 0 bases, with 7 bases between the two germline ends. Here the CDR3 reads CASIQGSNQPQHF. The CDR3 bases are TGTGCCAGCATCCAGGGTAGCAATCAGCCCCAGCATTTT.

The chain combines TRBV19 with TRBJ2-1; unclear D gene. The CDR3 has 13 residues. Between the trimmed V and J ends, which lost 5 bases and 2 bases, there was a span of 7 bases. In germline, CDR1 is LNHDA, CDR2 SQIVND (reference sequence). The CDR3 region is CASSLQTYNEQFF. CDR3 in DNA: TGTGCCAGTAGTCTACAGACCTACAATGAGCAGTTCTTC. Drawing the rest from reference TRBV19 and TRBJ2-1, the complete variable domain is DGGITQSPKYLFRKEGQNVTLSCEQNLNHDAMYWYRQDPGQGLRLIYYSQIVNDFQKGDIAEGYSVSREKKESFPLTVTSAQKNPTAFYLCASSLQTYNEQFFGPGTRLTVL.

This chain joins TRBV2 and TRBJ2-7; 8 bases map to TRBD1. The CDR3 sequence is 14 residues long. Per the germline V gene, CDR1 is SNHLY and CDR2 is FYNNEI. J gave up 6 bases and V 8 bases, and 12 bases lay outside the gene matches. The DNA for the CDR3 is TGTGCCAGCGGGTGGCAGGACAGGGTATCCGAGCAGTACTTC. It translates to CASGWQDRVSEQYF.

The chain has TRBV7-8 and TRBJ2-7; 10 nucleotides match TRBD1. The CDR3 has 15 residues. J was trimmed by 6 bases and V by 5 bases; bases with no gene match: 10. Germline V gene lookup returns CDR1 SGHVS and CDR2 FQNEAQ. For the CDR3, the DNA is TGTGCCAGCAGCGCATTGCGACAGGGGGCGATCGAGCAGTACTTC. Translating it yields CASSALRQGAIEQYF.

The chain carries TRBV19 and TRBJ1-4, with TRBD1 matching 7 bases. Germline V gene sequence: CDR1 LNHDA, CDR2 SQIVND (reference sequence). Trimming removed 5 bases from V and 6 bases from J; junction bases left unmatched: 9. The length of the CDR3 is 15 residues. The CDR3: CASSSTGETYEKLFF. The CDR3 region has the DNA TGTGCCAGTAGTTCAACAGGGGAGACGTATGAAAAACTGTTTTTT.

This clone was seen once. Here the CDR3 DNA reads TGTGCCAGCAGTTTGGGCGGGTTTGGTGAAAAACTGTTTTTT. It translates to CASSLGGFGEKLFF. This chain joins TRBV27 and TRBJ1-4; D not resolved. Looked up from germline, CDR1 is MNHEY and CDR2 is SMNVEV (reference sequence). The ends were cut back, 3 bases at V and 7 bases at J, with 12 bases in the middle. CDR3 length: 14 residues.

The J gene is TRBJ2-2, the V gene TRBV6-1; D perhaps matches TRBD1 (6 bases). Germline CDR1 and CDR2: MNHNS and SASEGT. This CDR3 comprises 13 residues. V lost 1 base and J 7 bases, leaving 7 bases between the germline ends. CDR3 loop: CASSEGTVGELFF. As DNA, the CDR3 is TGTGCCAGCAGTGAAGGGACAGTCGGGGAGCTGTTTTTT.

This clone is a singleton in its sample. The chain recombines TRBV18 with TRBJ2-1; TRBD2 matches 8 bases. The CDR3 is 17 residues long. Losses at the gene ends were 0 bases for V and 0 bases for J; bases not matched to a gene: 4. CDR1 KGHSH and CDR2 LQKENI come from the germline V gene. The CDR3 protein is CASSPPTSGSSYNEQFF. The CDR3 nucleotides read TGTGCCAGCTCACCACCCACTAGCGGAAGCTCCTACAATGAGCAGTTCTTC.

The chain has TRBV9 and TRBJ2-6; D is ambiguous. Germline CDR1 SGDLS, CDR2 YYNGEE. This CDR3 has 15 amino acids. Trimming took 0 bases from V and 4 from J, leaving 8 bases between them. The CDR3 loop reads CASSVELSGANVLTF. DNA of the CDR3: TGTGCCAGCAGCGTAGAACTTTCAGGGGCCAACGTCCTGACTTTC. The whole variable domain, remainder taken from reference TRBV9 and TRBJ2-6, is DSGVTQTPKHLITATGQRVTLRCSPRSGDLSVYWYQQSLDQGLQFLIQYYNGEERAKGNILERFSAQQFPDLHSELNLSSLELGDSALYFCASSVELSGANVLTFGAGSRLTVL.

This chain joins TRBV6-4 and TRBJ2-4, with 10 bases fitting TRBD1. Germline CDR1 is MRHNA and CDR2 is SNTAGT. J gave up 9 bases and V 6 bases, and 8 bases lay outside the gene matches. The CDR3 contains 14 residues. The CDR3 loop reads CASRGRTGGSIQYF. Written as DNA, the CDR3 is TGTGCCAGCAGGGGAAGGACAGGGGGTTCCATTCAGTACTTC.

The sample holds one count of this clone. This chain connects TRBV5-1 to TRBJ2-2; TRBD1 might be the D (5 bases). This CDR3 contains 16 residues. Germline values: CDR1 SGHRS, CDR2 YFSETQ. Trimming removed 0 bases from V and 3 bases from J, with 12 bases in between. CDR3 DNA sequence: TGCGCCAGCAGCTTGGGGGCAGGGCAGGACACCGGGGAGCTGTTTTTT. Encoded protein: CASSLGAGQDTGELFF.

The chain couples TRBV15 to TRBJ1-2, with D possibly TRBD1 on 6 matching bases. The CDR3 is 16 amino acids. The germline CDR1 and CDR2 sequences are LNHNV and YYDKDF (reference sequence). V lost 1 base and J 5 bases, leaving 17 bases between the germline ends. CDR3 sequence (DNA): TGTGCCACCAGCAGAGGGACAGTCAAGCAGGGGTATGGCTACACCTTC. This codes for CATSRGTVKQGYGYTF. Supplemented by reference TRBV15 and TRBJ1-2, the full variable domain reads DAMVIQNPRYQVTQFGKPVTLSCSQTLNHNVMYWYQQKSSQAPKLLFHYYDKDFNNEADTPDNFQSRRPNTSFCFLDIRSPGLGDTAMYLCATSRGTVKQGYGYTFGSGTRLTVV.

This clone was seen only a few times. CDR3 region: CASKSQQYF. In DNA form, the CDR3 reads TGTGCCAGCAAATCTCAGCAGTACTTC. V is TRBV7-9 and J is TRBJ2-7; D gene unclear. Germline CDR1 SEHNR, CDR2 FQNEAQ (reference sequence). Trimming removed 7 bases from V and 8 bases from J, with 6 bases in between. The length of the CDR3 is 9 residues. The full variable domain, its missing parts supplied by reference TRBV7-9 and TRBJ2-7, is DTGVSQNPRHKITKRGQNVTFRCDPISEHNRLYWYRQTLGQGPEFLTYFQNEAQLEKSRLLSDRFSAERPKGSFSTLEIQRTEQGDSAMYLCASKSQQYFGPGTRLTVT.

This clone was recorded at least ten times. This rearrangement joins TRBV9 to TRBJ2-2; 7 nucleotides line up with TRBD1. The CDR3 is 16 residues long. Germline V CDR1 and CDR2: SGDLS, YYNGEE. V dropped 3 bases and J dropped 3; count of bases not matched to a gene: 8. CDR3 loop: CASSARQGLDTGELFF. As DNA, the CDR3 is TGTGCCAGCAGCGCCCGACAGGGTCTTGACACCGGGGAGCTGTTTTTT.

This clone was counted ten times or more. CDR3 sequence: CASSQGARVYGYTF. CDR3 sequence (DNA): TGTGCCAGTAGTCAGGGGGCGCGGGTCTATGGCTACACCTTC. This chain uses TRBV19 with TRBJ1-2; TRBD1 aligns across 8 bases. Germline V gene lookup returns CDR1 LNHDA and CDR2 SQIVND (reference sequence). The CDR3 spans 14 residues. The V segment lost 5 bases and the J segment 4 bases; nucleotides outside the gene matches: 6.

The J gene is TRBJ2-1, the V gene TRBV6-5, with 7 bases lining up with TRBD2. Germline trimming cut 2 bases from V and 6 bases from J; bases unmatched to any gene: 7. This CDR3 region has 15 residues. Looked up from germline, CDR1 is MNHEY and CDR2 is SVGAGI. The CDR3 DNA reads TGTGCCAGCAGTTACGGCGGGAGTCAAGGCAATGAGCAGTTCTTC. Encoded protein: CASSYGGSQGNEQFF.

The V gene is TRBV7-9, the J gene TRBJ2-3; TRBD2 agrees at 8 bases. This CDR3 spans 14 amino acids. Looked up from germline, CDR1 is SEHNR and CDR2 is FQNEAQ (reference sequence). The V segment lost 4 bases and the J segment 4 bases; nucleotides outside the gene matches: 4. CDR3 DNA sequence: TGTGCCAGCAGCTCCATGGGACTAGCAGATACGCAGTATTTT. It yields the protein CASSSMGLADTQYF.

The chain joins TRBV25-1 to TRBJ1-2; maybe TRBD1 (5 bases). The CDR3 contains 14 residues. Germline assignment: CDR1 MGHDK and CDR2 SYGVNS. V was pared by 6 bases and J by 5 bases, with 16 bases between. The CDR3 reads CASSGWKGAYGYTF. DNA for the CDR3: TGTGCCAGCAGCGGTTGGAAAGGGGCTTATGGCTACACCTTC.